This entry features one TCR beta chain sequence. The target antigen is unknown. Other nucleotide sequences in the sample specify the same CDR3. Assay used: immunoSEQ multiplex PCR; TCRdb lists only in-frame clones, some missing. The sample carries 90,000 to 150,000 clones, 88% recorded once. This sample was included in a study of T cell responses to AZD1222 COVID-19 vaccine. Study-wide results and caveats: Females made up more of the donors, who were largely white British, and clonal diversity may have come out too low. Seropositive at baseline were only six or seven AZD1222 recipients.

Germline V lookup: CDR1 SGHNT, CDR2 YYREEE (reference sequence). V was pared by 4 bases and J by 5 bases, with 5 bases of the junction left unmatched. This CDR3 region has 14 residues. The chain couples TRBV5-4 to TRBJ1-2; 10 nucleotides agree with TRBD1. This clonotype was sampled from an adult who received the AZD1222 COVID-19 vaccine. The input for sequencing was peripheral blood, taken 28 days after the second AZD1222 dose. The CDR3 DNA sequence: TGTGCCAGCAGCCCCTGGACAGGGGGTTATGGCTACACCTTC. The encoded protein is CASSPWTGGYGYTF. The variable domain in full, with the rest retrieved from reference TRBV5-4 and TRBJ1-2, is ETGVTQSPTHLIKTRGQQVTLRCSSQSGHNTVSWYQQALGQGPQFIFQYYREEENGRGNFPPRFSGLQFPNYSSELNVNALELDDSALYLCASSPWTGGYGYTFGSGTRLTVV.